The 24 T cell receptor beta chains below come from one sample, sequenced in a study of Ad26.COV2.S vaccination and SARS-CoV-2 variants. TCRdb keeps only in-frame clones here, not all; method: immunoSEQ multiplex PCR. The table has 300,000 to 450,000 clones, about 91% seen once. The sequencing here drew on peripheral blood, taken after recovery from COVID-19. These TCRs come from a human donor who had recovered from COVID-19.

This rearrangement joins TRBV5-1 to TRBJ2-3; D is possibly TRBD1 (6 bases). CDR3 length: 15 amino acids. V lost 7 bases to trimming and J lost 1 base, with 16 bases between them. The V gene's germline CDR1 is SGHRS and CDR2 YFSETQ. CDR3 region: CASAQRDIRTDTQYF. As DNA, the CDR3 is TGCGCCAGCGCACAACGGGACATCCGCACAGATACGCAGTATTTT.

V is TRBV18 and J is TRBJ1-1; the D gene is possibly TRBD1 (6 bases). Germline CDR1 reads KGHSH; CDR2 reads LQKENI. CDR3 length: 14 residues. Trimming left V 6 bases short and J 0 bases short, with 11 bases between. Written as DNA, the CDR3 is TGTGCCAGCTCGGAACAGGGCGTGAACACTGAAGCTTTCTTT. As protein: CASSEQGVNTEAFF.

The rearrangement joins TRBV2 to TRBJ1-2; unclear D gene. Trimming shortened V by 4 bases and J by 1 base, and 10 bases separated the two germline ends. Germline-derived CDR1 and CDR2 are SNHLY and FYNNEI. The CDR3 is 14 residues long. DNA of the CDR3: TGTGCCAGCAGTGCAATGGGAGTTAACTATGGCTACACCTTC. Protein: CASSAMGVNYGYTF.

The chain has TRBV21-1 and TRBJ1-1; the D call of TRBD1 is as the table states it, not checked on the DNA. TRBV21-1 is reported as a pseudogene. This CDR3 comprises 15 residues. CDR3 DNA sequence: TGTGCCAGCAGCTACGGGGACAGGCTGAACACTGAAGCTTTCTTT. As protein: CASSYGDRLNTEAFF.

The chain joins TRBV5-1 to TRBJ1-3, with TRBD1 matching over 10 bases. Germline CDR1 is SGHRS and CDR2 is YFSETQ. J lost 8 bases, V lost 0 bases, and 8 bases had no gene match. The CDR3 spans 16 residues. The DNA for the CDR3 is TGCGCCAGCAGCTTGGGACAGGGGGCTGGTATAGACACCATATATTTT. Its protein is CASSLGQGAGIDTIYF.

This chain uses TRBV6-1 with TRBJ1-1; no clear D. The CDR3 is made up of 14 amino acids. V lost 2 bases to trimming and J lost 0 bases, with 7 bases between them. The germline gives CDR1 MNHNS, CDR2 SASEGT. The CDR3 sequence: CASSESPMNTEAFF. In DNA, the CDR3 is TGTGCCAGCAGTGAAAGCCCAATGAACACTGAAGCTTTCTTT.

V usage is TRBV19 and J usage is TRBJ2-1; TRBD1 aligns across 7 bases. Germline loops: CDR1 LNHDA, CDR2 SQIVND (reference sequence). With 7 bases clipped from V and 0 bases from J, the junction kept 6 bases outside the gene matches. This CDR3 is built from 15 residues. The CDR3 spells CASKSTGSSYNEQFF. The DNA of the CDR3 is TGTGCCAGTAAGTCGACAGGGAGCTCCTACAATGAGCAGTTCTTC.

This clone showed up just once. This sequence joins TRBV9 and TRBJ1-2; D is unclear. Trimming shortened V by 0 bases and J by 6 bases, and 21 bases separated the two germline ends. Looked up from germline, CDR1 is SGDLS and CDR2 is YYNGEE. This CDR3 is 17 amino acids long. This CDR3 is CASSVASIRQPPDGYTF. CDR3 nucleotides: TGTGCCAGCAGCGTAGCTAGCATCCGGCAGCCACCGGATGGCTACACCTTC.

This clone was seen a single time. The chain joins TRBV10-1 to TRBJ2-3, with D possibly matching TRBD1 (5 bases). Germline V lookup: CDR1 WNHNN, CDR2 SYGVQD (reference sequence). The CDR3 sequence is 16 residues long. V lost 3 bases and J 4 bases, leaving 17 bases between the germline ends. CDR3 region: CASSDGAGRFADTQYF. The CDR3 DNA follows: TGCGCCAGCAGTGATGGGGCAGGGCGTTTTGCAGATACGCAGTATTTT.

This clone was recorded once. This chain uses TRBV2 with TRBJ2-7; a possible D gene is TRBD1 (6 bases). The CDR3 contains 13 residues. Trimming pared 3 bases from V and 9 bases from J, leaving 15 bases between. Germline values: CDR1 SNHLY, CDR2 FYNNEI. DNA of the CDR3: TGTGCCAGCAGTGAGGGGACATCCGGTGTGCAGTACTTC. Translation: CASSEGTSGVQYF.

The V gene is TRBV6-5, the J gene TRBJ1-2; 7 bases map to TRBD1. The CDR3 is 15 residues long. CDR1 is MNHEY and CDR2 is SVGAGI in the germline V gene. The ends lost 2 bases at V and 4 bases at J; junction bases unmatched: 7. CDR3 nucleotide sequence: TGTGCCAGCAGTTACACCCAGGACAGGTTCTATGGCTACACCTTC. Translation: CASSYTQDRFYGYTF.

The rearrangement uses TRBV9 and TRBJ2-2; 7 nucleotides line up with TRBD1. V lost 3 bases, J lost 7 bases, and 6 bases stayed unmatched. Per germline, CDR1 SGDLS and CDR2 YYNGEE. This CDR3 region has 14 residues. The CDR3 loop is CASSAGTVGGELFF. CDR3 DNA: TGTGCCAGCAGCGCCGGGACAGTGGGCGGGGAGCTGTTTTTT.

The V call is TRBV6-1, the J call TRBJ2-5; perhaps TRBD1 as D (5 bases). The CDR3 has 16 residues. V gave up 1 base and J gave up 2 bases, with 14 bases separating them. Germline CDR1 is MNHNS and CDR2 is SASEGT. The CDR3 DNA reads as TGTGCCAGCAGTGAAGAAGGGGTCCGGCCACAAGAGACCCAGTACTTC. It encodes CASSEEGVRPQETQYF.

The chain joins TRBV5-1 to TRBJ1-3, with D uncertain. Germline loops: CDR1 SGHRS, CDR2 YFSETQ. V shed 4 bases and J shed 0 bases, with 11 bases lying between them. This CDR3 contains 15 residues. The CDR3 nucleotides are TGCGCCAGCAGCCCTCTGTCCCTCTCTGGAAACACCATATATTTT. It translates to CASSPLSLSGNTIYF.

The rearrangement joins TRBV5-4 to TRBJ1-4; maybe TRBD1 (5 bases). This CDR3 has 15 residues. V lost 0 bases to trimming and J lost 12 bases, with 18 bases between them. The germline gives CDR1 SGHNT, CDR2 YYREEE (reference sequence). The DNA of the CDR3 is TGTGCCAGCAGCTTGGAGGGGCCCCGCGGGATGGAACTGTTTTTT. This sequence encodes CASSLEGPRGMELFF.

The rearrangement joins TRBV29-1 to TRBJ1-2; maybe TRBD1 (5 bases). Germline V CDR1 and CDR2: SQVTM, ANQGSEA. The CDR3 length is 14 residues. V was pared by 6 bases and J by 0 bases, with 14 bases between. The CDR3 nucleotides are TGCAGCGTGGCCGGGGCCCGCTCTAACTATGGCTACACCTTC. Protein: CSVAGARSNYGYTF.

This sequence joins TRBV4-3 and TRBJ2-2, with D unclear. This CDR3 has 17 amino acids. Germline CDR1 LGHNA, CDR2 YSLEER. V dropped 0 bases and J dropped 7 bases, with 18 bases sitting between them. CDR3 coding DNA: TGCGCCAGCAGCCAAGATACCCCCGGATCCACGGGCGGGGAGCTGTTTTTT. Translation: CASSQDTPGSTGGELFF.

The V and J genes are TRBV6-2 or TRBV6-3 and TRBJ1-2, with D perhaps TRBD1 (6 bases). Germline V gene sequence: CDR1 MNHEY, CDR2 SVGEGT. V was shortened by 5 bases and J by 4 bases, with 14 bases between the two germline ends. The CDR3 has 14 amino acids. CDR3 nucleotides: TGTGCCAGCAGTAGCGAGGACAGCACCTATGGCTACACCTTC. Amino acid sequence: CASSSEDSTYGYTF.

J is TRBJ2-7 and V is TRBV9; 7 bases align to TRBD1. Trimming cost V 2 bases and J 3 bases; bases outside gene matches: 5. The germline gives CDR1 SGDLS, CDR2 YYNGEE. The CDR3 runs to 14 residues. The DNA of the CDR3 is TGTGCCAGCAGCGTGGGGGACAGCAACTACGAGCAGTACTTC. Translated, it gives CASSVGDSNYEQYF.

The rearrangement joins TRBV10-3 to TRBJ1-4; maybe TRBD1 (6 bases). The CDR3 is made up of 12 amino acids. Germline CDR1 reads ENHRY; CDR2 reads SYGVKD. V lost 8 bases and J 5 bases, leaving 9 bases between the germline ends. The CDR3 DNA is TGTGCCATCGGTCAGGGGAATGAAAAACTGTTTTTT. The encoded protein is CAIGQGNEKLFF.

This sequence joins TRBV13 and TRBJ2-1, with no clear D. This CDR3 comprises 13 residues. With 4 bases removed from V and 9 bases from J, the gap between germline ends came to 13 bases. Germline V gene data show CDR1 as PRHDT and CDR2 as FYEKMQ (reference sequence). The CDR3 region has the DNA TGTGCCAGCAGCTCCCCTCGCCTCATTGAGCAGTTCTTC. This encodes CASSSPRLIEQFF.

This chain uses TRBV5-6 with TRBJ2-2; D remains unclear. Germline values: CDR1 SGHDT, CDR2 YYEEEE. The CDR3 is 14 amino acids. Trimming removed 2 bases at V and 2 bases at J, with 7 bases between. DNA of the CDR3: TGTGCCAGCAGCTTCGGGTTCAACACCGGGGAGCTGTTTTTT. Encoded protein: CASSFGFNTGELFF.

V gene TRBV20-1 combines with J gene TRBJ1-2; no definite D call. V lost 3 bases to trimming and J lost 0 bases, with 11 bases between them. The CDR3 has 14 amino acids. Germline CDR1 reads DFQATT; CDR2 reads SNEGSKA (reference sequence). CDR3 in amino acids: CSASSTAANYGYTF. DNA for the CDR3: TGCAGTGCTAGTAGCACAGCAGCTAACTATGGCTACACCTTC.

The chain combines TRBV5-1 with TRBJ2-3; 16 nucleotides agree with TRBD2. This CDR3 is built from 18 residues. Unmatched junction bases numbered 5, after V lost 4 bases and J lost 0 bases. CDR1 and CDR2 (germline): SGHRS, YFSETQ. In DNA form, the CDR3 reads TGCGCCAGCAGCCGGGGACTAGCGGGGGGGATGAGCACAGATACGCAGTATTTT. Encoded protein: CASSRGLAGGMSTDTQYF.